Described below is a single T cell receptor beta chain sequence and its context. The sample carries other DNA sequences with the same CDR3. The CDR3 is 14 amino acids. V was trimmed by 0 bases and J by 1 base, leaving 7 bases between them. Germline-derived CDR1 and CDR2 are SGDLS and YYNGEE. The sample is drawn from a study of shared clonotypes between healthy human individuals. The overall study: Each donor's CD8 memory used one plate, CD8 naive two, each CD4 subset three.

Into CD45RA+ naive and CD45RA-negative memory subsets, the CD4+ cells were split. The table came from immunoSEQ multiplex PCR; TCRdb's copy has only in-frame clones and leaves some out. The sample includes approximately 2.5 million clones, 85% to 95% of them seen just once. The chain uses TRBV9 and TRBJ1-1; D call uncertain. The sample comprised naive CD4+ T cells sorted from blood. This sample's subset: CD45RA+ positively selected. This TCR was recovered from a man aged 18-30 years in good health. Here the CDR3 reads CASSVDPRNTEAFF. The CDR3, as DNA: TGTGCCAGCAGCGTAGACCCGAGGAACACTGAAGCTTTCTTT.